This T cell receptor beta chain emerged from a study of long-term antiretroviral therapy in people with HIV. Study-wide context: The earliest samples came about a decade before the 2015 immediate-ART recommendation. Study observations and caveats: In samples taken after ART, diversity increased but remained below transplant donor control levels. HIV repertoires covered narrower CDR3 length ranges than controls did.

Before DNA extraction, roughly 0.85-10 million cryopreserved PBMC were held in the samples. Points on this clone: The antigen is not known.

A v3.0 immunoSEQ assay was performed at survey level. Some clones are missing from TCRdb's copy, which holds only in-frame ones; the method was immunoSEQ multiplex PCR. The profile shows around 40,000 clones, around 88% of them singletons. The receptor was derived from a woman aged 18-29 years with HIV. The specimen comprised unsorted PBMCs, sampled just before starting antiretroviral therapy.

CDR3 residues: CAISVGRAGYTF. The CDR3 DNA follows: TGTGCCATCAGTGTCGGGAGGGCCGGCTACACCTTC. This chain connects TRBV10-3 to TRBJ1-2; D is unclear. The CDR3 is 12 residues long. The germline V gene encodes CDR1 ENHRY and CDR2 SYGVKD. The V end lost 4 bases, the J end lost 8 bases, and 11 bases lay between the germline ends.